What follows is one T cell receptor beta chain and its context. Its antigen is undetermined. This entry comes from a study of CD8+ T cells in alopecia areata. In the study overall: Those patients who were treated received oral tofacitinib, which was given at 5 to 10 mg twice daily for moderate-to-severe alopecia areata. Scalp area affected, as a percentage, set the severity score of treated patients.

Treatment: oral pan-JAK inhibitor, 5-10 mg twice daily. PBMC-derived CD4+ and CD8+ T cells were sorted. The sequencing template was cDNA reverse transcribed from extracted RNA. Sequencing used immunoSEQ multiplex PCR; TCRdb keeps in-frame clones, though not all of them. This sample has about 150,000 clones, with roughly 54% found just once. Study-level results: While tofacitinib was given, many expanded lesional clones persisted in scalp and blood.

Trimming left V 8 bases short and J 11 bases short, with 15 bases between. The germline V gene has CDR1 MNHNY and CDR2 SVGAGI (reference sequence). The CDR3 loop spans 11 amino acids. The sample consisted of CD8+ T cells sorted from blood, taken at week 4, from a patient treated with tofacitinib. The chain joins TRBV6-6 to TRBJ1-1, with no clear D. The TCR was taken from a human donor with alopecia areata. The CDR3 DNA reads TGTGCCAGCGAAAGTGCCCCGCGGGCTTTCTTT. It yields the protein CASESAPRAFF.